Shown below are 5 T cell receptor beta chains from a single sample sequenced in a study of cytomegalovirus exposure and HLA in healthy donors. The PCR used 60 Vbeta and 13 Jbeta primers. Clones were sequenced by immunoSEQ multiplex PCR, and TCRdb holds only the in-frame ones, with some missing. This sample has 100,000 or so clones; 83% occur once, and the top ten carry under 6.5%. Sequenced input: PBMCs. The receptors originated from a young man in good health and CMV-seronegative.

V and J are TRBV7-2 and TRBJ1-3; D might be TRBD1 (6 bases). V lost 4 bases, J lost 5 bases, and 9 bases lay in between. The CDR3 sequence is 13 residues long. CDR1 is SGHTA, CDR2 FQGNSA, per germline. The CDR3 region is CASSSTGRNTIYF. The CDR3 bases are TGTGCCAGCAGCTCAACAGGGAGAAACACCATATATTTT. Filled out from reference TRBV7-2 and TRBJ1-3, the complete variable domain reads GAGVSQSPSNKVTEKGKDVELRCDPISGHTALYWYRQSLGQGLEFLIYFQGNSAPDKSGLPSDRFSAERTGGSVSTLTIQRTQQEDSAVYLCASSSTGRNTIYFGEGSWLTVV.

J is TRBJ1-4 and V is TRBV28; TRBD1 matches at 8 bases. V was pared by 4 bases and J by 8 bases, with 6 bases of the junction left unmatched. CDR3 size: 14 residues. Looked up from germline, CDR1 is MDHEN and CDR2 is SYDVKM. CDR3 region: CASSYPGGGEKLFF. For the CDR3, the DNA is TGTGCCAGCAGTTACCCAGGGGGCGGAGAAAAACTGTTTTTT.

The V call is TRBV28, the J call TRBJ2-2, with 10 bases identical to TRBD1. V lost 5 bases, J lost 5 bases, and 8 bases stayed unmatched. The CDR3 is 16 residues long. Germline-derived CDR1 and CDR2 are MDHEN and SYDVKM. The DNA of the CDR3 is TGTGCCAGCAGTCCCCCTGGGACAGGGGTAACCGGGGAGCTGTTTTTT. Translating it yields CASSPPGTGVTGELFF.

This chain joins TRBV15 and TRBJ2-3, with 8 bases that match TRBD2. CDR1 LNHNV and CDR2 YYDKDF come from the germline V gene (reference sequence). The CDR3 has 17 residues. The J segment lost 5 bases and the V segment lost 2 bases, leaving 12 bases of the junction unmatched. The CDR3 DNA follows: TGTGCCACCAGCAGACCGGCGGCGGCGGGAGGAGGAGATACGCAGTATTTT. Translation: CATSRPAAAGGGDTQYF.

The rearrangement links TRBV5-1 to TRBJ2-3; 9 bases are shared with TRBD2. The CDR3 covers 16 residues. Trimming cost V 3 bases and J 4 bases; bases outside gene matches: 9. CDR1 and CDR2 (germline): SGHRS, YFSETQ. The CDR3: CASSSKGGRGADTQYF. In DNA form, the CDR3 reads TGCGCCAGCAGCTCTAAAGGCGGGAGGGGTGCAGATACGCAGTATTTT.